The 25 T cell receptor beta chains below were found in one sample sequenced in a study of cytomegalovirus exposure and HLA in healthy donors. PCR was performed using 60 Vbeta and 13 Jbeta primers. Clones were sequenced by immunoSEQ multiplex PCR, and TCRdb holds only the in-frame ones, with some missing. Here the sample spans about 98,000 clones, about two thirds being singletons. Specimen: PBMCs. These receptors were taken from a female donor in good health and CMV-seronegative.

CDR3 coding DNA: TGTGCCAGCAGCTTACGACAGGGGGGGAACTATGGCTACACCTTC. Residues: CASSLRQGGNYGYTF. The gene calls are TRBV7-2 and TRBJ1-2, with TRBD1 matching over 9 bases. V was pared by 2 bases and J by 2 bases, with 3 bases of the junction left unmatched. The CDR3 runs to 15 residues. CDR1 is SGHTA and CDR2 is FQGNSA in the germline V gene.

The chain links TRBV6-6 to TRBJ1-5, with D unresolved. The CDR3 totals 13 residues. The V gene lost 5 bases and the J gene lost 4 bases, with 9 bases spanning the gap. Per the germline V gene, CDR1 is MNHNY and CDR2 is SVGAGI (reference sequence). The CDR3 nucleotides are TGTGCCAGCAGTGAGGTGGGTAATCAGCCCCAGCATTTT. Amino acid sequence: CASSEVGNQPQHF.

The V gene is TRBV6-6, the J gene TRBJ2-7; D is undetermined. This CDR3 has 11 residues. V lost 5 bases and J lost 7, with 9 bases in between. The germline V gene has CDR1 MNHNY and CDR2 SVGAGI (reference sequence). CDR3 nucleotides: TGTGCCAGCAGTCGCGATGATGAGCAGTACTTC. This encodes CASSRDDEQYF.

This clone appeared many times. The V call is TRBV15, the J call TRBJ2-1, with TRBD1 as a possible D gene (5 bases). Trimming removed 8 bases at V and 8 bases at J, with 13 bases between. Germline V lookup: CDR1 LNHNV, CDR2 YYDKDF (reference sequence). The CDR3 extends over 12 amino acids. This CDR3 is CATPQEWDEQFF. The CDR3 nucleotides read TGTGCCACCCCACAGGAGTGGGATGAGCAGTTCTTC.

This rearrangement joins TRBV30 to TRBJ1-3; 7 bases fit TRBD1. The CDR3 is 15 amino acids. Losses at the gene ends were 5 bases for V and 0 bases for J; bases not matched to a gene: 7. Germline assignment: CDR1 GTSNPN and CDR2 SVGIG (reference sequence). For the CDR3, the DNA is TGTGCCTGGGGTGAAGGGGGCGGCTCTGGAAACACCATATATTTT. It yields the protein CAWGEGGGSGNTIYF.

V gene TRBV7-2 combines with J gene TRBJ1-4, with 7 bases identical to TRBD1. Per germline, CDR1 SGHTA and CDR2 FQGNSA. After removal of 5 bases from V and 3 bases from J, the junction contained 6 bases not matched to a gene. The CDR3 has 15 residues. The CDR3 coding sequence is TGTGCCAGCAGCGTTTCAGGGGGGTCTAATGAAAAACTGTTTTTT. Translating it yields CASSVSGGSNEKLFF.

Notes on this clone: Other DNA sequences in this specimen translate into the identical CDR3. The rearrangement links TRBV14 to TRBJ2-3; D unresolved. There are 13 residues in the CDR3. Per the germline V gene, CDR1 is SGHDN and CDR2 is FVKESK. The V end was cut by 0 bases, the J end by 3 bases, with 4 bases between. CDR3 loop: CASSQDLTDTQYF. CDR3 DNA: TGTGCCAGCAGCCAAGATCTTACAGATACGCAGTATTTT.

This chain uses TRBV5-1 with TRBJ2-2, with D perhaps matching TRBD1 (6 bases). CDR3 length: 14 amino acids. Germline values: CDR1 SGHRS, CDR2 YFSETQ. V lost 0 bases, J lost 6 bases, and 9 bases lay in between. CDR3 amino acids: CASSLEAGAGELFF. The CDR3, as DNA: TGCGCCAGCAGCTTGGAGGCAGGGGCCGGGGAGCTGTTTTTT.

The chain links TRBV30 to TRBJ2-7, with a tentative D call TRBD2 (6 bases). The germline CDR1 and CDR2 sequences are GTSNPN and SVGIG (reference sequence). The CDR3 length is 12 residues. V was cut by 5 bases and J by 0 bases, with 8 bases left in between. CDR3 DNA sequence: TGTGCCTGGGGCGGGGCCTCCTACGAGCAGTACTTC. Its protein is CAWGGASYEQYF.

Only a few counts were recorded for this clone. The rearrangement links TRBV18 to TRBJ1-1; TRBD1 aligns across 7 bases. The CDR3 has 15 amino acids. Trimming cost V 6 bases and J 3 bases; bases outside gene matches: 10. Germline V gene data show CDR1 as KGHSH and CDR2 as LQKENI. CDR3: CASSQNRGVDTEAFF. The CDR3, as DNA: TGTGCCAGCTCTCAAAACAGGGGCGTCGACACTGAAGCTTTCTTT.

The chain uses TRBV9 and TRBJ2-2; 12 bases fit TRBD1. V trimming: 3 bases; J trimming: 6 bases; junction bases outside the gene matches: 3. The CDR3 is 15 amino acids. Germline V lookup: CDR1 SGDLS, CDR2 YYNGEE. The CDR3 spells CASSGDRGLAGELFF. The DNA for the CDR3 is TGTGCCAGCAGCGGGGACAGGGGGCTCGCCGGGGAGCTGTTTTTT.

This clone is a singleton in its sample. This chain uses TRBV7-8 with TRBJ2-5; maybe TRBD2 (6 bases). Germline V gives CDR1 SGHVS, CDR2 FQNEAQ. This CDR3 spans 17 amino acids. Between the trimmed V and J ends, which lost 0 bases and 1 base, there was a span of 15 bases. Written as DNA, the CDR3 is TGTGCCAGCAGCTTAGCGACCGGGAGACAGTCCCAAGAGACCCAGTACTTC. It translates to CASSLATGRQSQETQYF.

The chain uses TRBV5-6 and TRBJ2-5, with no clear D. The CDR3 extends over 13 amino acids. V dropped 0 bases and J dropped 2 bases, with 5 bases sitting between them. In germline, CDR1 is SGHDT, CDR2 YYEEEE. CDR3 residues: CASSLGVQETQYF. The CDR3 DNA follows: TGTGCCAGCAGCTTGGGAGTTCAAGAGACCCAGTACTTC.

The chain uses TRBV7-8 and TRBJ2-5; the match to TRBD2 covers 14 bases. There are 18 residues in the CDR3. Germline lookup yields CDR1 SGHVS and CDR2 FQNEAQ. V gave up 7 bases and J gave up 3 bases; unmatched junction bases: 13. Here the CDR3 reads CASTALGLAGVWEETQYF. DNA for the CDR3: TGTGCCAGCACCGCCCTGGGACTAGCGGGAGTCTGGGAAGAGACCCAGTACTTC.

This clone was detected a few times. The V gene is TRBV2, the J gene TRBJ1-2, with 7 bases aligning to TRBD1. V lost 10 bases to trimming and J lost 8 bases; unmatched junction nucleotides: 13. The length of the CDR3 is 13 residues. Germline CDR1 is SNHLY and CDR2 is FYNNEI. CDR3: CATTRQGSGGYTF. In DNA form, the CDR3 reads TGTGCCACCACGCGACAGGGATCGGGGGGCTACACCTTC.

DNA of the CDR3: TGTGCCAGCAGCCTCAGACTAGAAAATACGCAGTATTTT. Translated: CASSLRLENTQYF. The chain employs TRBV7-2 and TRBJ2-3, with D perhaps matching TRBD2 (6 bases). CDR3 length equals 13 residues. In germline, CDR1 is SGHTA, CDR2 FQGNSA. V lost 5 bases, J lost 7 bases, and 13 bases lay in between.

V gene TRBV7-2 combines with J gene TRBJ2-5, with 13 positions matching TRBD2. Germline CDR1 reads SGHTA; CDR2 reads FQGNSA. CDR3 length: 15 residues. V was pared by 5 bases and J by 7 bases, with 7 bases of the junction left unmatched. In nucleotides, the CDR3 is TGTGCCAGCAGCCCGGGACTAGCGGGGTTGGGGACCCAGTACTTC. It specifies CASSPGLAGLGTQYF.

CDR3 sequence (DNA): TGTGCCAGCAGCGGGCAAGGGGGGGCCTACGAGCAGTACTTC. This encodes CASSGQGGAYEQYF. V usage is TRBV9 and J usage is TRBJ2-7; D might be TRBD2 (7 bases). The germline V gene has CDR1 SGDLS and CDR2 YYNGEE. The CDR3 loop spans 14 amino acids. Trimming pared 3 bases from V and 2 bases from J, leaving 12 bases between. The whole variable domain, remainder taken from reference TRBV9 and TRBJ2-7, is DSGVTQTPKHLITATGQRVTLRCSPRSGDLSVYWYQQSLDQGLQFLIQYYNGEERAKGNILERFSAQQFPDLHSELNLSSLELGDSALYFCASSGQGGAYEQYFGPGTRLTVT.

The V call is TRBV28, the J call TRBJ2-5, with D possibly matching TRBD2 (5 bases). This CDR3 comprises 14 residues. Trimming cost V 1 base and J 1 base, with 7 bases left between them. Germline V lookup: CDR1 MDHEN, CDR2 SYDVKM. DNA of the CDR3: TGTGCCAGCAGTTTATACGGGGTCCAAGAGACCCAGTACTTC. It yields the protein CASSLYGVQETQYF.

This rearrangement joins TRBV13 to TRBJ2-7; 10 nucleotides line up with TRBD2. This CDR3 has 13 residues. CDR1 is PRHDT and CDR2 is FYEKMQ in the germline V gene (reference sequence). After removal of 8 bases from V and 1 base from J, the junction contained 2 bases not matched to a gene. The CDR3 nucleotides read TGTGCCAGCGGGACTAGCGATTCCTACGAGCAGTACTTC. This sequence encodes CASGTSDSYEQYF.

This clone was observed a single time. V usage is TRBV28 and J usage is TRBJ2-7; the match to TRBD1 covers 8 bases. After removal of 1 base from V and 3 bases from J, the junction contained 5 bases not matched to a gene. Germline V CDR1 and CDR2: MDHEN, SYDVKM. There are 15 residues in the CDR3. CDR3 in amino acids: CASSLYRGSVYEQYF. CDR3 coding DNA: TGTGCCAGCAGTTTATACAGGGGGTCCGTCTACGAGCAGTACTTC. Full variable domain (outside the CDR3, taken from reference TRBV28 and TRBJ2-7): DVKVTQSSRYLVKRTGEKVFLECVQDMDHENMFWYRQDPGLGLRLIYFSYDVKMKEKGDIPEGYSVSREKKERFSLILESASTNQTSMYLCASSLYRGSVYEQYFGPGTRLTVT.

This clone has a handful of counts. The DNA for the CDR3 is TGTGCCAGCAGTTCCGCGACTAGCGGTCTCACAGATACGCAGTATTTT. It specifies CASSSATSGLTDTQYF. The chain recombines TRBV6-6 with TRBJ2-3; 9 bases line up with TRBD2. Germline CDR1 MNHNY, CDR2 SVGAGI (reference sequence). The CDR3 runs to 16 residues. The V and J ends lost 4 bases and 2 bases, in that order; junction bases with no gene match: 7.

This clone was picked up a small number of times. The V and J genes are TRBV5-4 and TRBJ1-2; no clear D. The CDR3 is 15 residues long. V lost 4 bases and J lost 2, with 15 bases in between. The germline CDR1 and CDR2 sequences are SGHNT and YYREEE (reference sequence). For the CDR3, the DNA is TGTGCCAGCAGCCCCACCACAGTACTGAACTATGGCTACACCTTC. Its protein product is CASSPTTVLNYGYTF.

The chain is built from TRBV18 and TRBJ2-7; D remains unclear. The germline CDR1 and CDR2 sequences are KGHSH and LQKENI. This CDR3 comprises 14 residues. Trimming cost V 5 bases and J 0 bases, with 11 bases left between them. The CDR3 DNA follows: TGTGCCAGCTCATCAATGGGCGACTCCTACGAGCAGTACTTC. This encodes CASSSMGDSYEQYF. The variable domain in full, completed from reference TRBV18 and TRBJ2-7, reads NAGVMQNPRHLVRRRGQEARLRCSPMKGHSHVYWYRQLPEEGLKFMVYLQKENIIDESGMPKERFSAEFPKEGPSILRIQQVVRGDSAAYFCASSSMGDSYEQYFGPGTRLTVT.

This clone was found a few times. The J gene is TRBJ1-2, the V gene TRBV28; weak D call: TRBD1 (5 bases). V was clipped by 7 bases and J by 8 bases, with 14 bases between them. Germline CDR1 reads MDHEN; CDR2 reads SYDVKM. This CDR3 contains 12 residues. CDR3 nucleotides: TGTGCCAGCACCCTAGGGGTGGGGGGCTACACCTTC. This translates into CASTLGVGGYTF.